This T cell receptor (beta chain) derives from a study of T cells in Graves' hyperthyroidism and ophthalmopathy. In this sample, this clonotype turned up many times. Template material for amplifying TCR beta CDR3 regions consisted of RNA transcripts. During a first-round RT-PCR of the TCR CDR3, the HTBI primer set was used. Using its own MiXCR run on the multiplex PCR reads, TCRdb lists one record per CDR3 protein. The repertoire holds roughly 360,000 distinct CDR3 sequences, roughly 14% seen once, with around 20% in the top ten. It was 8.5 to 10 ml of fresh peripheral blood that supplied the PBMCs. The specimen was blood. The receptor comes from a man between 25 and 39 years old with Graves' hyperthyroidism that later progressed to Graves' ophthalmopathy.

The CDR3 loop reads CASSLTGAIYMNTEAFF. The CDR3 DNA sequence: TGTGCCAGCAGTTTAACCGGGGCGATATACATGAACACTGAAGCTTTCTTT. This rearrangement joins TRBV28 to TRBJ1-1; D perhaps matches TRBD1 (5 bases). V lost 2 bases and J lost 0, with 16 bases in between. Germline assignment: CDR1 MDHEN and CDR2 SYDVKM. The CDR3 totals 17 residues.